Detailed here is one TCR beta chain. What it binds is not known. The PCR ran on 60 Vbeta and 13 Jbeta primers. Some clones are missing from TCRdb's copy, which holds only in-frame ones; the method was immunoSEQ multiplex PCR. The sample includes roughly 100,000 clones, roughly four fifths of them seen just once. This sample is drawn from a study of cytomegalovirus exposure and HLA in healthy donors. Study-wide background: An earlier analysis identified more than 90 million unique TCR beta sequences in approximately 170 million T cells. Overall study findings and caveats: A later analysis linked a missense DCLRE1C variant to TCR beta V- and J-gene trimming. Cytomegalovirus-associated TCR beta chains were listed, numbering 150 to 200.

CDR3 length: 14 amino acids. The J segment lost 4 bases and the V segment lost 4 bases, leaving 5 bases of the junction unmatched. Per germline, CDR1 SGHTS and CDR2 YDEGEE. Sequencing used PBMCs. The sequence came from a female donor in good health and CMV-seropositive. The chain employs TRBV5-8 and TRBJ2-5; 9 positions match TRBD1. CDR3 amino acids: CASSRDRVGETQYF. The CDR3 DNA is TGTGCCAGCAGCCGGGACAGGGTGGGAGAGACCCAGTACTTC.